The 12 T cell receptor beta chains below all came from one sample that was sequenced in a study of identical twins. TCRdb processed the 5' RACE reads anew with MiXCR; each CDR3 protein has one entry. The data contain 550,000 to 700,000 distinct CDR3 sequences, more than 9% of them singletons. The sample also formed part of further work on yellow fever vaccine responses in identical twins.

Material for sequencing was PBMCs. The receptors stem from a woman aged 18-29 years in good health.

This clonotype was found many times. The V and J genes are TRBV10-3 and TRBJ2-5; 11 bases align to TRBD2. The germline V gene has CDR1 ENHRY and CDR2 SYGVKD. The CDR3 totals 16 residues. The junction had 8 bases not matched to a gene; V was cut back by 3 bases and J by 5 bases. The CDR3 reads CAISEGSGGAVETQYF. CDR3 bases: TGTGCCATCAGTGAAGGTAGCGGGGGGGCCGTGGAGACCCAGTACTTC.

CDR3: CASSLELGGELFF. The CDR3, as DNA: TGTGCCAGCAGCTTAGAACTAGGCGGGGAGCTGTTTTTT. J is TRBJ2-2 and V is TRBV11-3; TRBD2 might be the D (5 bases). Germline-derived CDR1 and CDR2 are SGHNT and YENEEA. Trimming stripped 0 bases from V and 7 bases from J, with 6 bases between. CDR3 size: 13 residues.

This clonotype was recorded at least ten times. The rearrangement uses TRBV12-3 or TRBV12-4 and TRBJ1-6; D possibly corresponds to TRBD1 (6 bases). This CDR3 region has 14 residues. Trimming pared 6 bases from V and 5 bases from J, leaving 11 bases between. CDR3 region: CASRPGHNNSPLHF. The CDR3 DNA reads as TGTGCCAGCAGGCCGGGACACAATAATTCACCCCTCCACTTT.

In this sample, this clonotype turned up a few times. The genes are TRBV29-1 and TRBJ2-5; D remains unclear. This CDR3 spans 12 amino acids. Per the germline V gene, CDR1 is SQVTM and CDR2 is ANQGSEA. Trimming pared 2 bases from V and 5 bases from J, leaving 9 bases between. Here the CDR3 DNA reads TGCAGCGTTGAAAGTAGGAATGAGACCCAGTACTTC. Translated: CSVESRNETQYF.

The table lists this clonotype with many counts. CDR3: CASSYGGGYTGELFF. Here the CDR3 DNA reads TGTGCCAGCAGCTACGGTGGGGGTTACACCGGGGAGCTGTTTTTT. The chain carries TRBV7-9 and TRBJ2-2; D is possibly TRBD1 or TRBD2 (5 bases each). The CDR3 spans 15 residues. The V gene's germline CDR1 is SEHNR and CDR2 FQNEAQ (reference sequence). Trimming shortened V by 4 bases and J by 3 bases, and 12 bases separated the two germline ends.

In this sample, this clonotype turned up many times. The rearrangement links TRBV6-1 to TRBJ1-4; 8 bases match TRBD1. The V gene end was trimmed by 4 bases and the J gene end by 4 bases; junction bases not matched to a gene: 8. CDR1 is MNHNS, CDR2 SASEGT, per germline. The CDR3 runs to 16 residues. The CDR3 region is CASSVSGGQGNEKLFF. Here the CDR3 DNA reads TGTGCCAGCAGTGTCTCCGGTGGACAGGGTAATGAAAAACTGTTTTTT.

This clonotype was seen ten or more times. The CDR3 DNA follows: TGTGCCAGCAGCTTAAGCGACAAAGTGGGCTACGAGCAGTACTTC. Translating gives CASSLSDKVGYEQYF. The chain has TRBV7-3 and TRBJ2-7, with unresolved D. CDR1 and CDR2 from the germline V gene are SGHTA and FQGTGA. This CDR3 is 15 amino acids long. The V gene lost 1 base and the J gene lost 3 bases, with 13 bases spanning the gap.

This clonotype was seen many times. CDR3 residues: CASLSHGELFF. The CDR3 DNA reads as TGTGCCAGCTTAAGCCACGGGGAGCTGTTTTTT. The rearrangement links TRBV12-3 or TRBV12-4 to TRBJ2-2; D is uncertain. Trimming took off 8 bases at V and 7 bases at J, with 8 bases between the two ends. The CDR3 has 11 residues.

The table lists this clonotype with a few counts. The V gene is TRBV7-2, the J gene TRBJ2-7; 7 bases line up with TRBD2. Germline V gene data show CDR1 as SGHTA and CDR2 as FQGNSA. V shed 1 base, J shed 4 bases, and the junction held 7 bases outside the gene matches. CDR3 length: 15 residues. CDR3 in amino acids: CASSLGGGSMYEQYF. Here the CDR3 DNA reads TGTGCCAGCAGCTTAGGGGGCGGGAGTATGTACGAGCAGTACTTC.

This clonotype occurred many times. The CDR3 DNA is TGTGCCAGCAGTTTAGCGATAGCAGGGGGCTACAATGAGCAGTTCTTC. This sequence encodes CASSLAIAGGYNEQFF. The chain joins TRBV12-3 or TRBV12-4 to TRBJ2-1; 7 bases map to TRBD1. V trimming: 0 bases; J trimming: 3 bases; junction bases outside the gene matches: 5. This CDR3 is built from 16 residues.

The sample holds a few counts of this clonotype. The gene calls are TRBV7-6 and TRBJ2-5; D not resolved. Germline V lookup: CDR1 SGHVS, CDR2 FNYEAQ. The CDR3 loop spans 12 amino acids. Trimming shortened V by 4 bases and J by 7 bases, and 10 bases separated the two germline ends. The CDR3 nucleotides read TGTGCCAGCAGCTCCCGTGTCGGGACCCAGTACTTC. It specifies CASSSRVGTQYF. Full variable domain (rest looked up from reference TRBV7-6 and TRBJ2-5): GAGVSQSPRYKVTKRGQDVALRCDPISGHVSLYWYRQALGQGPEFLTYFNYEAQQDKSGLPNDRFSAERPEGSISTLTIQRTEQRDSAMYRCASSSRVGTQYFGPGTRLLVL.

This clonotype was detected many times. The V gene is TRBV20-1, the J gene TRBJ2-7; tentatively, D is TRBD2 (5 bases). Germline loops: CDR1 DFQATT, CDR2 SNEGSKA (reference sequence). This CDR3 region has 15 residues. Deletions cut 2 bases from V and 2 bases from J, with 16 bases between. The CDR3 protein is CSARKYGEIPYEQYF. The CDR3 DNA reads as TGCAGTGCTAGAAAGTACGGGGAGATCCCCTACGAGCAGTACTTC.